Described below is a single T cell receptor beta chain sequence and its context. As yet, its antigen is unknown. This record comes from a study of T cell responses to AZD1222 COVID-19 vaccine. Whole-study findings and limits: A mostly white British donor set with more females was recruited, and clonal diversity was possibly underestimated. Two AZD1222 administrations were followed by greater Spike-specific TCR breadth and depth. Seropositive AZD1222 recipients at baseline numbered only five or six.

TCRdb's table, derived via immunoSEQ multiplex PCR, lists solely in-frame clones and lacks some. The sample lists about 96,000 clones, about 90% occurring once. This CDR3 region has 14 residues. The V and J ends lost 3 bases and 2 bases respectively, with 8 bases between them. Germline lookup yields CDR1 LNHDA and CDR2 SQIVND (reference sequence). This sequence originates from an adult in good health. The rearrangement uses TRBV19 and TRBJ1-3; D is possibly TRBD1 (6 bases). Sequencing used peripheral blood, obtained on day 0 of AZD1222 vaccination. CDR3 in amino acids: CASSIQGTGNTIYF. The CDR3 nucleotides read TGTGCCAGTAGTATTCAGGGGACTGGAAACACCATATATTTT.